Below are 17 T cell receptor beta chains sequenced from a single sample in a study of CD4 T cell repertoires in COVID-19. Only in-frame clones appear in the TCRdb table, and some are missing; sequencing was by immunoSEQ multiplex PCR. The data contain some 80,000 clones, about 83% of them singletons. This specimen consisted of CD4+ T cells from peripheral blood, obtained after recovery from COVID-19. All receptors come from a human donor who had COVID-19.

The J gene is TRBJ1-1, the V gene TRBV30; no clear D. The V end was cut by 8 bases, the J end by 1 base, with 11 bases between. Germline V gene sequence: CDR1 GTSNPN, CDR2 SVGIG (reference sequence). The CDR3 runs to 12 residues. The DNA for the CDR3 is TGTGCCGGAAAACTCCCGAACACTGAAGCTTTCTTT. Residues: CAGKLPNTEAFF. Full variable domain (missing parts from reference TRBV30 and TRBJ1-1): SQTIHQWPATLVQPVGSPLSLECTVEGTSNPNLYWYRQAAGRGLQLLFYSVGIGQISSEVPQNLSASRPQDRQFILSSKKLLLSDSGFYLCAGKLPNTEAFFGQGTRLTVV.

The chain carries TRBV6-5 and TRBJ2-7; D remains unclear. Between the trimmed V and J ends, which lost 0 bases and 0 bases, there was a span of 3 bases. The V gene's germline CDR1 is MNHEY and CDR2 SVGAGI. The CDR3 covers 13 residues. For the CDR3, the DNA is TGTGCCAGCAGTTACTCTGGCTCCTACGAGCAGTACTTC. Translated, it gives CASSYSGSYEQYF.

The V and J genes are TRBV14 and TRBJ2-5; D might be TRBD1 or TRBD2, each matching 5 bases. Germline CDR1 and CDR2: SGHDN and FVKESK. The CDR3 runs 17 residues. The ends were cut back, 0 bases at V and 2 bases at J, with 16 bases in the middle. CDR3 amino acids: CASSQDLMGPTQETQYF. CDR3 nucleotide sequence: TGTGCCAGCAGCCAAGACTTGATGGGACCGACACAAGAGACCCAGTACTTC.

The gene calls are TRBV12-3 or TRBV12-4 and TRBJ2-5; D uncertain. Trimming removed 4 bases at V and 5 bases at J, with 8 bases between. The CDR3 length is 12 residues. CDR3 in amino acids: CASSSTRETQYF. Written as DNA, the CDR3 is TGTGCCAGCAGTTCGACCAGGGAGACCCAGTACTTC.

The gene calls are TRBV2 and TRBJ1-5; 7 positions match TRBD1. The CDR3 has 16 residues. Per the germline V gene, CDR1 is SNHLY and CDR2 is FYNNEI. With 3 bases clipped from V and 3 bases from J, the junction kept 8 bases outside the gene matches. CDR3 sequence reads: CASSEAGGLTNQPQHF. CDR3 bases: TGTGCCAGCAGTGAGGCAGGGGGATTGACCAATCAGCCCCAGCATTTT.

The chain has TRBV6-2 or TRBV6-3 and TRBJ2-5; perhaps TRBD2 as D (5 bases). Germline CDR1 reads MNHEY; CDR2 reads SVGEGT. This CDR3 comprises 12 residues. Between the trimmed V and J ends, which lost 4 bases and 5 bases, there was a span of 8 bases. CDR3 protein: CASSFWEETQYF. In DNA form, the CDR3 reads TGTGCCAGCAGTTTTTGGGAGGAGACCCAGTACTTC.

V and J are TRBV11-3 and TRBJ2-1, with 16 nucleotides matching TRBD2. Looked up from germline, CDR1 is SGHNT and CDR2 is YENEEA. The V and J ends lost 5 bases and 6 bases, in that order; junction bases with no gene match: 7. The length of the CDR3 is 17 residues. The CDR3 is CASSVGTSGRGSNEQFF. The CDR3, as DNA: TGTGCCAGCAGCGTCGGGACTAGCGGGAGGGGGAGCAATGAGCAGTTCTTC.

The chain joins TRBV19 to TRBJ2-5, with D unclear. Germline CDR1 LNHDA, CDR2 SQIVND (reference sequence). V was cut by 3 bases and J by 5 bases, with 10 bases left in between. The CDR3 is 13 residues long. The CDR3 DNA is TGTGCCAGTAGTATGCCGGGTTCGGAGACCCAGTACTTC. It specifies CASSMPGSETQYF. Using reference TRBV19 and TRBJ2-5 for the parts outside the CDR3, the full variable domain is DGGITQSPKYLFRKEGQNVTLSCEQNLNHDAMYWYRQDPGQGLRLIYYSQIVNDFQKGDIAEGYSVSREKKESFPLTVTSAQKNPTAFYLCASSMPGSETQYFGPGTRLLVL.

This chain uses TRBV9 with TRBJ1-2; 7 positions agree with TRBD1. The CDR3 has 14 amino acids. The trim removed 2 bases at V and 4 bases at J, leaving 5 bases unmatched. CDR1 SGDLS and CDR2 YYNGEE come from the germline V gene. The CDR3 protein is CASSVDRATYGYTF. In DNA, the CDR3 is TGTGCCAGCAGCGTCGACAGGGCCACCTATGGCTACACCTTC.

V is TRBV2 and J is TRBJ1-6, with 7 bases that match TRBD1. Germline V gene sequence: CDR1 SNHLY, CDR2 FYNNEI. The V and J ends lost 3 bases and 6 bases, in that order; junction bases with no gene match: 2. The CDR3 is made up of 14 amino acids. CDR3 loop: CASSDRGLNSPLHF. For the CDR3, the DNA is TGTGCCAGCAGTGATAGGGGGCTTAATTCACCCCTCCACTTT.

J is TRBJ2-5 and V is TRBV29-1; 7 bases fit TRBD2. The CDR3 totals 12 residues. V lost 4 bases, J lost 3 bases, and 2 bases stayed unmatched. CDR1 and CDR2 (germline): SQVTM, ANQGSEA. This CDR3 reads CSVVGLEETQYF. CDR3 sequence (DNA): TGCAGCGTTGTCGGACTAGAAGAGACCCAGTACTTC. Variable domain in full (rest from reference TRBV29-1 and TRBJ2-5): SAVISQKPSRDICQRGTSLTIQCQVDSQVTMMFWYRQQPGQSLTLIATANQGSEATYESGFVIDKFPISRPNLTFSTLTVSNMSPEDSSIYLCSVVGLEETQYFGPGTRLLVL.

The rearrangement joins TRBV9 to TRBJ2-3, with 9 bases fitting TRBD1. The CDR3 runs to 16 residues. V shed 3 bases and J 2 bases; nucleotides not matched to a gene: 7. Germline V gene data show CDR1 as SGDLS and CDR2 as YYNGEE. CDR3: CASSDRDRDITDTQYF. CDR3 DNA sequence: TGTGCCAGCAGCGACCGGGACAGGGATATCACAGATACGCAGTATTTT.

The chain combines TRBV6-6 with TRBJ1-5, with unresolved D. CDR1 and CDR2 from the germline V gene are MNHNY and SVGAGI (reference sequence). V lost 2 bases, J lost 5 bases, and 7 bases lay in between. The CDR3 has 13 residues. This chain's CDR3 is CASSYELDQPQHF. The CDR3, as DNA: TGTGCCAGCAGTTACGAACTGGATCAGCCCCAGCATTTT.

The rearrangement joins TRBV5-1 to TRBJ1-2; tentatively, D is TRBD1 (5 bases). This CDR3 has 14 residues. The V end lost 0 bases, the J end lost 6 bases, and 12 bases lay between the germline ends. The germline V gene encodes CDR1 SGHRS and CDR2 YFSETQ. The chain's CDR3 is CASSLVRGGDGYTF. Here the CDR3 DNA reads TGCGCCAGCAGCTTGGTGCGGGGGGGAGATGGCTACACCTTC.

The rearrangement links TRBV27 to TRBJ1-1; no reliable D call. Trimming removed 2 bases at V and 0 bases at J, with 7 bases between. CDR3 length equals 14 residues. Germline V gives CDR1 MNHEY, CDR2 SMNVEV (reference sequence). The CDR3 sequence: CASSLSQLNTEAFF. The CDR3 DNA sequence: TGTGCCAGCAGTTTAAGTCAGTTGAACACTGAAGCTTTCTTT.

The count of this clone is one. The chain couples TRBV27 to TRBJ1-4, with D possibly TRBD1 on 6 matching bases. The CDR3 has 14 amino acids. With 6 bases removed from V and 7 bases from J, the gap between germline ends came to 15 bases. Germline CDR1 is MNHEY and CDR2 is SMNVEV (reference sequence). The CDR3 DNA is TGTGCCAGCAGGCCGGGACACAGAAGTGAAAAACTGTTTTTT. This codes for CASRPGHRSEKLFF.

In nucleotides, the CDR3 is TGTGCCAGCAGTCCGGACTCGACATCTCCACAGGGACATGGGCAGTACTTC. It specifies CASSPDSTSPQGHGQYF. V usage is TRBV28 and J usage is TRBJ2-7; D possibly corresponds to TRBD1 (6 bases). CDR1 and CDR2 (germline): MDHEN, SYDVKM. Trimming removed 5 bases at V and 9 bases at J, with 29 bases between. CDR3 length: 17 amino acids.